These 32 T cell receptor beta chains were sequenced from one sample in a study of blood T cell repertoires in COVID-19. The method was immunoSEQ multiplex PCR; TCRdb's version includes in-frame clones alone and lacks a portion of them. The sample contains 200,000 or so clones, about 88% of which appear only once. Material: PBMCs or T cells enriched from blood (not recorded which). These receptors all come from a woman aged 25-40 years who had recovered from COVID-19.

The CDR3 region is CATKTGTGNEKLFF. Here the CDR3 DNA reads TGTGCCACCAAAACTGGGACAGGGAATGAAAAACTGTTTTTT. This chain uses TRBV19 with TRBJ1-4; 9 positions agree with TRBD1. Unmatched junction bases numbered 8, after V lost 10 bases and J lost 5 bases. Germline loops: CDR1 LNHDA, CDR2 SQIVND (reference sequence). The CDR3 is made up of 14 amino acids.

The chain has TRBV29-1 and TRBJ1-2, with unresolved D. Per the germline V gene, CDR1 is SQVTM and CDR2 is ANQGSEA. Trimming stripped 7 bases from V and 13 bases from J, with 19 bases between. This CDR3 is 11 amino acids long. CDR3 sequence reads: CSAGSDWLGTF. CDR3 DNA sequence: TGCAGCGCAGGAAGCGATTGGCTGGGCACCTTC.

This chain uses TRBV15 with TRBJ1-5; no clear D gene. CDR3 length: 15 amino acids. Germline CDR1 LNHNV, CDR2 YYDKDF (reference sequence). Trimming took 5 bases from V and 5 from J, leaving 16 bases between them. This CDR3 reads CATSYLPGGHQPQHF. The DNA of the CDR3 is TGTGCCACCAGCTACTTACCCGGTGGTCATCAGCCCCAGCATTTT.

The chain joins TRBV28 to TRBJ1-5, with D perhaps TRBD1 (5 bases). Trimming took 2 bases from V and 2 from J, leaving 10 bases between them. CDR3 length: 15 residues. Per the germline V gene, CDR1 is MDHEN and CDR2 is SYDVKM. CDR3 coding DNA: TGTGCCAGCAGTTTAGCAGGGAGGGGCAATCAGCCCCAGCATTTT. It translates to CASSLAGRGNQPQHF.

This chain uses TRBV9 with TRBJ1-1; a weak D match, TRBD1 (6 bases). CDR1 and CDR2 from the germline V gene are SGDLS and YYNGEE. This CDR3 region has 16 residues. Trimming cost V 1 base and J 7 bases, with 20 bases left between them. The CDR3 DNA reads TGTGCCAGCAGCGTAAATTACGTAGATTCAGGGGATGAAGCTTTCTTT. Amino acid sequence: CASSVNYVDSGDEAFF.

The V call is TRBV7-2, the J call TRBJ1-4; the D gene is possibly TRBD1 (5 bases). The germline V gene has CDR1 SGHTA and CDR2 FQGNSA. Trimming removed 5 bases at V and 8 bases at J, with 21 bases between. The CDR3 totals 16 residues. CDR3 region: CASSPPGSWGREKLFF. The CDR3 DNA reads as TGTGCCAGCAGCCCACCGGGGAGTTGGGGGAGGGAAAAACTGTTTTTT.

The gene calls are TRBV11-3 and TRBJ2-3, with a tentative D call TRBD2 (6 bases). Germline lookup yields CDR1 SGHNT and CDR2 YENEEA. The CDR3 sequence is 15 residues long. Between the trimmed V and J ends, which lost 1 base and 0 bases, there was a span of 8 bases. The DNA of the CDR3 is TGTGCCAGCAGCTTAGGCGGGGCGAGCACAGATACGCAGTATTTT. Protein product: CASSLGGASTDTQYF.

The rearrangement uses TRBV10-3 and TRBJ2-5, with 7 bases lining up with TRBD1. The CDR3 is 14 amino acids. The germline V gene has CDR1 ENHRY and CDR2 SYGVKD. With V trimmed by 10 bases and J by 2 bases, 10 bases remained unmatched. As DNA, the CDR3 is TGTGCCACAAGCTCCGGGACAGTACAAGAGACCCAGTACTTC. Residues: CATSSGTVQETQYF.

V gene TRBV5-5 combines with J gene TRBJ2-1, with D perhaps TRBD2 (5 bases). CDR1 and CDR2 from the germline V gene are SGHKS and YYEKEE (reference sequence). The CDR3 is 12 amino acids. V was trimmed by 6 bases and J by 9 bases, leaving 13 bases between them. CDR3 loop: CASIPGGSEQFF. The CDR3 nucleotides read TGTGCCAGCATCCCGGGTGGGAGTGAGCAGTTCTTC.

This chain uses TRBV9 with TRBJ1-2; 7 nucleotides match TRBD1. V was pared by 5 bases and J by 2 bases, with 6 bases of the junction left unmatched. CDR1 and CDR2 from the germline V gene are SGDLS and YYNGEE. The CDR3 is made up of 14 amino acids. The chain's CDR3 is CASSPQGGNYGYTF. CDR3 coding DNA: TGTGCCAGCAGTCCTCAGGGGGGCAACTATGGCTACACCTTC.

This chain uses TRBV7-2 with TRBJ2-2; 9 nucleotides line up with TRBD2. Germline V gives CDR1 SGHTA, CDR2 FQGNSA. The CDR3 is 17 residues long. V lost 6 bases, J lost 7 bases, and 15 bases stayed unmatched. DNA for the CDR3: TGTGCCAGCAGTTTGACTCGCGGGGGGGCAGGAAGCGGGGAGCTGTTTTTT. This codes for CASSLTRGGAGSGELFF.

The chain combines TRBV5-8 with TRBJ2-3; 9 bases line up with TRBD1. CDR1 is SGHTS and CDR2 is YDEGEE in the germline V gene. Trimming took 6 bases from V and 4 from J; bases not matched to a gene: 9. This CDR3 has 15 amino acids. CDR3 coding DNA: TGTGCCAGCAACGACCGGGACAGGGCGGCAGATACGCAGTATTTT. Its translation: CASNDRDRAADTQYF.

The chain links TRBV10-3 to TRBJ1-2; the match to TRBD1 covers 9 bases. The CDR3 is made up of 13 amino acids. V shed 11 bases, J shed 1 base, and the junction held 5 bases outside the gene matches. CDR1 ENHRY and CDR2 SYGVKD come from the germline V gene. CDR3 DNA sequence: TGTGCCGCGCGGGACAGGGTTAACTATGGCTACACCTTC. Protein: CAARDRVNYGYTF.

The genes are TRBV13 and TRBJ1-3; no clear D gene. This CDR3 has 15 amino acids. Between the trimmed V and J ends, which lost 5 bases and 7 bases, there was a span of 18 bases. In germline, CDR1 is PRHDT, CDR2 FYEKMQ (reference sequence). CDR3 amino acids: CASSPWSRNVNTIYF. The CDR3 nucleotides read TGTGCCAGCAGCCCCTGGAGCCGTAATGTCAACACCATATATTTT.

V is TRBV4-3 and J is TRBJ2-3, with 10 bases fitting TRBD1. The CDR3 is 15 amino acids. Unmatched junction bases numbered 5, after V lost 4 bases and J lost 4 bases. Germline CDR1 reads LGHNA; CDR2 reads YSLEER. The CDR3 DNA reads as TGCGCCAGCAGCCGCGACAGGGGGCGTCCAGATACGCAGTATTTT. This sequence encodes CASSRDRGRPDTQYF.

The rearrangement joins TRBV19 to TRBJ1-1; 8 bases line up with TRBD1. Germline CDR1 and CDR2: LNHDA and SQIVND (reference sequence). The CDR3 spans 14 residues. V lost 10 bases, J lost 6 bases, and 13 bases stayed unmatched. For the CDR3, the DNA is TGTGCCACCGGACCGCAGGGGGCAGTGGCTGAAGCTTTCTTT. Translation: CATGPQGAVAEAFF. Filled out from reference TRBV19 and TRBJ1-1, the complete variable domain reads DGGITQSPKYLFRKEGQNVTLSCEQNLNHDAMYWYRQDPGQGLRLIYYSQIVNDFQKGDIAEGYSVSREKKESFPLTVTSAQKNPTAFYLCATGPQGAVAEAFFGQGTRLTVV.

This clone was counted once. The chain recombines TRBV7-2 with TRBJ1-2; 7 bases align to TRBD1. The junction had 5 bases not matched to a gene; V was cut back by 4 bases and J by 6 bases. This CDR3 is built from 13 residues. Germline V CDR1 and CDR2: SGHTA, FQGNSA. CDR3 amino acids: CASSSWTGHGYTF. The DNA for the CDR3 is TGTGCCAGCAGCTCCTGGACAGGCCATGGCTACACCTTC.

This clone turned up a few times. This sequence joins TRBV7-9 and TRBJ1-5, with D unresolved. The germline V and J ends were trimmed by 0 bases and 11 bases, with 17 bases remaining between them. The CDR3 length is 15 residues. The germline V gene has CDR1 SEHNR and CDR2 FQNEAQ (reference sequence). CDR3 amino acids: CASSLAGSPPLAQHF. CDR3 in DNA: TGTGCCAGCAGCTTAGCGGGCTCTCCGCCTCTCGCCCAGCATTTT.

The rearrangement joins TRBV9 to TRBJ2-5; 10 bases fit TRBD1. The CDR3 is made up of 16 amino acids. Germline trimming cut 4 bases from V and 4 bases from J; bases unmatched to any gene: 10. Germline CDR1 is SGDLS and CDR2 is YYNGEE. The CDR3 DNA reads TGTGCCAGCAGCAAACGCACGGACAGGGGGGGAGAGACCCAGTACTTC. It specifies CASSKRTDRGGETQYF.

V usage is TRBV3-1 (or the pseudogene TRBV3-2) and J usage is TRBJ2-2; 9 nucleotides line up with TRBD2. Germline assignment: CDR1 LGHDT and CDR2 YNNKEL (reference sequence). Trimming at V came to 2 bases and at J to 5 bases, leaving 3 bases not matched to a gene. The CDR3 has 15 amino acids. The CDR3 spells CASSQRLAVTGELFF. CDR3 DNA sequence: TGTGCCAGCAGCCAAAGACTAGCGGTTACCGGGGAGCTGTTTTTT.

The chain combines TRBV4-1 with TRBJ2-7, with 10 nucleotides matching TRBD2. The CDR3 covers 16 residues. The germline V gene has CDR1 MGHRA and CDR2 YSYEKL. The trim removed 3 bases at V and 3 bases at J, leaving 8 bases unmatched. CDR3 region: CASSQSPASGGYEQYF. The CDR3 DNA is TGCGCCAGCAGCCAGTCCCCGGCTAGCGGGGGCTACGAGCAGTACTTC.

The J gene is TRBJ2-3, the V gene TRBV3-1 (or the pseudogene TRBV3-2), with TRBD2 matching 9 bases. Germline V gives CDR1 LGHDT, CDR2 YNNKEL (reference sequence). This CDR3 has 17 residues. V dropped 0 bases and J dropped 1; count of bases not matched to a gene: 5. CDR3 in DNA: TGTGCCAGCAGCCAAGACCGAGTAGCGGGGGGCACAGATACGCAGTATTTT. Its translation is CASSQDRVAGGTDTQYF.

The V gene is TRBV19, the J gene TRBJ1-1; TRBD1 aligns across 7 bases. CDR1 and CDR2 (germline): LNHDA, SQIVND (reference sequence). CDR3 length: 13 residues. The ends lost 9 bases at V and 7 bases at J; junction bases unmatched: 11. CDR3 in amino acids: CASHGQDWNEAFF. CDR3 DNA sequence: TGTGCCAGCCACGGACAGGATTGGAATGAAGCTTTCTTT.

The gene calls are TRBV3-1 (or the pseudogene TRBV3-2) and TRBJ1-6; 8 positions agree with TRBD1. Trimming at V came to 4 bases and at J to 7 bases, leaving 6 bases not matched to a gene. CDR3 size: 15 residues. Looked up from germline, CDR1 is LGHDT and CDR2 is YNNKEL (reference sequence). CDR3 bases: TGTGCCAGCAGCCGTTTTGGACAGGGAAATTCACCCCTCCACTTT. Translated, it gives CASSRFGQGNSPLHF.

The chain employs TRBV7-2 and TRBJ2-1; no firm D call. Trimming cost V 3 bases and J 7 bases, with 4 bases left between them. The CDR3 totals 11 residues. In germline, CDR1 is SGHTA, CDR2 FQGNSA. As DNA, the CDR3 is TGTGCCAGCAGCTTCTATAATGAGCAGTTCTTC. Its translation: CASSFYNEQFF.

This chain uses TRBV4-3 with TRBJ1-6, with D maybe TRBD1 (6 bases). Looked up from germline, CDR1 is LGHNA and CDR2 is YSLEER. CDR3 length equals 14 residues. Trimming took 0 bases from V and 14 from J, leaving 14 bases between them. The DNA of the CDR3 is TGCGCCAGCAGCCAAGATAGGGGGTTTGAGTCCCTCCACTTT. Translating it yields CASSQDRGFESLHF.

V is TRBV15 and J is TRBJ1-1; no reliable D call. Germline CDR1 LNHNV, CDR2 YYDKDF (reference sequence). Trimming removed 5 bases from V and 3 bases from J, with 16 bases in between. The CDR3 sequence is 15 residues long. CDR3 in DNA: TGTGCCACCAGCGGCCACATGTCCGAGGACACTGAAGCTTTCTTT. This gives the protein CATSGHMSEDTEAFF.

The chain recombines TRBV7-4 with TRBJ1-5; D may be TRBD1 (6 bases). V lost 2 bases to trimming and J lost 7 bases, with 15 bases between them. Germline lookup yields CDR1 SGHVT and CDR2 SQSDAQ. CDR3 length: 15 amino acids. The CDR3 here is CASSLWPGVGQPQHF. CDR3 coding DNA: TGTGCCAGCAGCTTATGGCCAGGGGTCGGGCAGCCCCAGCATTTT.

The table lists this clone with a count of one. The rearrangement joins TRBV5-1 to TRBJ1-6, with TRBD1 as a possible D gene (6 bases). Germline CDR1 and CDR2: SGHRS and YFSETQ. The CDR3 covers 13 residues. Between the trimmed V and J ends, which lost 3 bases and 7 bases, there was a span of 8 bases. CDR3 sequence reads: CASSSTGNSPLHF. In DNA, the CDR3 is TGCGCCAGCAGCTCCACAGGGAATTCACCCCTCCACTTT.

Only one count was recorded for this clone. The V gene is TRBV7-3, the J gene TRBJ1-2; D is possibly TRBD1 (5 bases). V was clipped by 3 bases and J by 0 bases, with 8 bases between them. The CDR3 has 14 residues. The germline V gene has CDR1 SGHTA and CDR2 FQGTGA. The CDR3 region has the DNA TGTGCCAGCAGCTTCGACAGCACTAACTATGGCTACACCTTC. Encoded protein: CASSFDSTNYGYTF.

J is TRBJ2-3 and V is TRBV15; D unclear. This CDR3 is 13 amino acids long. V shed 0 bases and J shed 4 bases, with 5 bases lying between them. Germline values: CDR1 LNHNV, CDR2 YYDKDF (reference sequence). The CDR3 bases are TGTGCCACCAGCAGAGATCTTTCAGATACGCAGTATTTT. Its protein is CATSRDLSDTQYF.

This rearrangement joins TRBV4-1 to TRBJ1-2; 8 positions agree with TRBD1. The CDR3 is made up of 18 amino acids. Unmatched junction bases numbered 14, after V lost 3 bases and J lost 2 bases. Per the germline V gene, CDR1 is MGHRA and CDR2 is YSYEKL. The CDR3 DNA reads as TGCGCCAGCAGCCACGGAGACAGGGGACCTCTCTTCAACTATGGCTACACCTTC. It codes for CASSHGDRGPLFNYGYTF.